A selection of T cell receptor beta chains follows, all from one sample in a study of cytotoxic CD8 clonotypes in ibrutinib-treated CLL. The method was immunoSEQ multiplex PCR; TCRdb's version includes in-frame clones alone and lacks a portion of them. This table holds about 140,000 clones, 76% found once. The material was PBMCs, obtained after 24 months of ibrutinib treatment. These receptors all come from a human donor with chronic lymphocytic leukemia. The CDR3 runs from the conserved cysteine through the conserved F or W. Fields, in order: D gene, J gene, V gene, clone size, CDR3 protein, CDR3 DNA. A D gene is named only where the DNA matches it firmly. Not all rows give a size; the values are once, few, many and, for expanded clones, a class.

D gene: -; J gene: TRBJ1-1; V gene: TRBV10-3; clone size: -; CDR3 protein: CAISDLSQNTEAFF; CDR3 DNA: TGTGCCATCAGTGATTTATCCCAGAACACTGAAGCTTTCTTT
D gene: -; J gene: TRBJ2-5; V gene: TRBV7-3; clone size: -; CDR3 protein: CASGIGTQETQYF; CDR3 DNA: TGTGCCAGCGGGATTGGGACCCAAGAGACCCAGTACTTC
D gene: -; J gene: TRBJ2-7; V gene: TRBV7-2; clone size: -; CDR3 protein: CASSLAGGLGEQYF; CDR3 DNA: TGTGCCAGCAGCTTAGCTGGGGGGCTGGGCGAGCAGTACTTC
D gene: TRBD2; J gene: TRBJ2-1; V gene: TRBV7-2; clone size: -; CDR3 protein: CASSLARGGEQFF; CDR3 DNA: TGTGCCAGCAGCTTAGCCCGGGGGGGAGAGCAGTTCTTC
D gene: -; J gene: TRBJ1-4; V gene: TRBV7-2; clone size: few; CDR3 protein: CASSLVTPHEKLFF; CDR3 DNA: TGTGCCAGCAGCTTGGTCACGCCGCATGAAAAACTGTTTTTT
D gene: TRBD1; J gene: TRBJ1-3; V gene: TRBV6-1; clone size: -; CDR3 protein: CARGGTGENTIYF; CDR3 DNA: TGTGCCAGGGGGGGGACAGGGGAAAACACCATATATTTT
D gene: TRBD1; J gene: TRBJ1-4; V gene: TRBV4-3; clone size: few; CDR3 protein: CASSPQTGTGDEKLFF; CDR3 DNA: TGCGCCAGCAGCCCCCAGACTGGGACAGGGGATGAAAAACTGTTTTTT
D gene: TRBD1; J gene: TRBJ1-2; V gene: TRBV29-1; clone size: -; CDR3 protein: CSVIRQGAYGYTF; CDR3 DNA: TGCAGCGTTATCCGACAGGGGGCCTATGGCTACACCTTC
D gene: -; J gene: TRBJ2-2; V gene: TRBV29-1; clone size: -; CDR3 protein: CSGGQNTGELFF; CDR3 DNA: TGCAGCGGTGGACAGAACACCGGGGAGCTGTTTTTT
D gene: -; J gene: TRBJ1-2; V gene: TRBV5-1; clone size: once; CDR3 protein: CASSPPLGGYTF; CDR3 DNA: TGCGCCAGCAGCCCACCCCTGGGGGGCTACACCTTC
D gene: TRBD1; J gene: TRBJ2-5; V gene: TRBV6-1; clone size: -; CDR3 protein: CASSVQGLPQETQYF; CDR3 DNA: TGTGCCAGCAGTGTACAGGGGCTTCCTCAAGAGACCCAGTACTTC
D gene: -; J gene: TRBJ1-5; V gene: TRBV2; clone size: -; CDR3 protein: CASSPDINQPQHF; CDR3 DNA: TGTGCCAGCAGCCCCGACATCAATCAGCCCCAGCATTTT
D gene: -; J gene: TRBJ2-2; V gene: TRBV5-4; clone size: -; CDR3 protein: CASSLGPQGLFF; CDR3 DNA: TGTGCCAGCAGCTTGGGGCCACAGGGGCTGTTTTTT
D gene: -; J gene: TRBJ2-7; V gene: TRBV28; clone size: -; CDR3 protein: CASSQRWSYEQYF; CDR3 DNA: TGTGCCAGCAGTCAACGGTGGTCCTACGAGCAGTACTTC
D gene: -; J gene: TRBJ2-2; V gene: TRBV6-5; clone size: -; CDR3 protein: CASSLTGNTGELFF; CDR3 DNA: TGTGCCAGCAGCTTGACAGGAAACACCGGGGAGCTGTTTTTT
D gene: TRBD1; J gene: TRBJ1-4; V gene: TRBV18; clone size: -; CDR3 protein: CASSPRVGQGATNEKLFF; CDR3 DNA: TGTGCCAGCTCACCGAGAGTGGGACAGGGGGCGACTAATGAAAAACTGTTTTTT
D gene: -; J gene: TRBJ1-6; V gene: TRBV7-2; clone size: -; CDR3 protein: CASSLVPPTGSTNSPLHF; CDR3 DNA: TGTGCCAGCAGCTTAGTTCCCCCCACAGGGTCCACTAATTCACCCCTCCACTTT
D gene: -; J gene: TRBJ2-1; V gene: TRBV25-1; clone size: -; CDR3 protein: CASSANMYNEQFF; CDR3 DNA: TGTGCCAGCAGTGCAAACATGTACAATGAGCAGTTCTTC
D gene: TRBD1; J gene: TRBJ1-4; V gene: TRBV30; clone size: many; CDR3 protein: CAWRAQTGGTEKLFF; CDR3 DNA: TGTGCCTGGAGAGCACAAACAGGGGGTACTGAAAAACTGTTTTTT
D gene: -; J gene: TRBJ2-3; V gene: TRBV28; clone size: many; CDR3 protein: CASSTPYGRADTDTQYF; CDR3 DNA: TGTGCCAGCAGTACCCCTTATGGACGGGCCGACACAGATACGCAGTATTTT
D gene: -; J gene: TRBJ1-5; V gene: TRBV1; clone size: few; CDR3 protein: CTSSQDPAGCQPQHF; CDR3 DNA: TGCACCAGCAGCCAAGATCCCGCAGGTTGCCAGCCCCAGCATTTT
D gene: TRBD1; J gene: TRBJ1-1; V gene: TRBV6-5; clone size: -; CDR3 protein: CASTDRVNTEAFF; CDR3 DNA: TGTGCCAGCACCGACAGGGTGAACACTGAAGCTTTCTTT
D gene: -; J gene: TRBJ2-7; V gene: TRBV28; clone size: -; CDR3 protein: CASSLTGQANSQYF; CDR3 DNA: TGTGCCAGCAGTTTGACGGGACAAGCCAATTCGCAGTACTTC
D gene: -; J gene: TRBJ1-1; V gene: TRBV27; clone size: -; CDR3 protein: CASTPVGLTEAFF; CDR3 DNA: TGTGCCAGCACCCCAGTAGGGCTCACTGAAGCTTTCTTT
D gene: TRBD1; J gene: TRBJ1-1; V gene: TRBV4-3; clone size: few; CDR3 protein: CASSQQDRVDTEAFF; CDR3 DNA: TGCGCCAGCAGCCAACAGGACAGGGTGGACACTGAAGCTTTCTTT
D gene: TRBD2; J gene: TRBJ2-3; V gene: TRBV28; clone size: -; CDR3 protein: CASGLAGLSTDTQYF; CDR3 DNA: TGTGCCAGCGGCTTAGCGGGCCTATCCACAGATACGCAGTATTTT
D gene: -; J gene: TRBJ2-4; V gene: TRBV5-6; clone size: -; CDR3 protein: CASSLEGTPLIQYF; CDR3 DNA: TGTGCCAGCAGCTTGGAGGGGACTCCGCTTATTCAGTACTTC
D gene: -; J gene: TRBJ1-2; V gene: TRBV11-2; clone size: once; CDR3 protein: CASSLDWTDYGYTF; CDR3 DNA: TGTGCCAGCAGCTTAGATTGGACAGACTATGGCTACACCTTC
D gene: TRBD1; J gene: TRBJ2-5; V gene: TRBV11-1; clone size: -; CDR3 protein: CASSPGGQETQYF; CDR3 DNA: TGTGCCAGCAGCCCAGGGGGCCAAGAGACCCAGTACTTC